Listed below are T cell receptor beta chains from one sample, sequenced in a study of T-cell memory formation after mild COVID-19. TCRdb reprocessed the 5' RACE reads via MiXCR and lists one record per CDR3 protein. This table has a few hundred thousand distinct CDR3 sequences, 25% to 30% appearing once. Sequenced input: PBMCs or a T cell subset sorted from them (not recorded which). The source of these receptors is an adult woman who had mild COVID-19 (a few samples of this study predate the infection). Cell type and time point are not known. The CDR3 runs from the conserved cysteine through the conserved F or W. A D gene is named only where the DNA matches it firmly. Some rows have no size entry. The others give once, few or many, or a class for an expanded clone.

TRBJ2-1	NA	TRBD1	TRBV12-3/TRBV12-4	CASSPGQGGLDEQFF	TGTGCCAGCAGCCCTGGACAGGGAGGATTGGATGAGCAGTTCTTC
TRBJ2-5	NA	NA	TRBV24-1	CATRETGRGETQYF	TGTGCCACCAGGGAGACAGGGAGGGGAGAGACCCAGTACTTC
TRBJ2-1	NA	NA	TRBV9	CASSAEAASYNEQFF	TGTGCCAGCAGCGCGGAGGCTGCTTCCTACAATGAGCAGTTCTTC
TRBJ2-2	NA	NA	TRBV24-1	CATSRGTGELFF	TGTGCCACCAGCCGGGGGACCGGGGAGCTGTTTTTT
TRBJ2-3	few	TRBD1	TRBV7-6	CASSFTQGASDTQYF	TGTGCCAGCAGCTTTACCCAGGGGGCATCCGATACGCAGTATTTT
TRBJ2-5	few	TRBD2	TRBV24-1	CATSSSGPQETQYF	TGTGCCACCAGTTCTAGCGGGCCTCAAGAGACCCAGTACTTC
TRBJ1-2	once	TRBD1	TRBV4-1	CASSQEGRGRVYGYTF	TGCGCCAGCAGCCAAGAAGGGAGGGGGCGCGTCTATGGCTACACCTTC
TRBJ1-1	NA	NA	TRBV29-1	CSVPGGTEAFF	TGCAGCGTCCCCGGGGGCACTGAAGCTTTCTTT
TRBJ2-7	NA	NA	TRBV20-1	CSARGPAGEQYF	TGCAGTGCTAGAGGGCCGGCCGGTGAGCAGTACTTC
TRBJ2-3	NA	NA	TRBV20-1	CSASLLGNEPDTQYF	TGCAGTGCTAGTTTGCTAGGGAATGAGCCCGATACGCAGTATTTT
TRBJ2-1	few	NA	TRBV11-2	CASSLRFGGTPDNEQFF	TGTGCCAGCAGCTTACGGTTCGGCGGGACCCCGGACAATGAGCAGTTCTTC
TRBJ2-1	NA	NA	TRBV7-8	CASSFGGIRGEQFF	TGTGCCAGCAGCTTCGGGGGAATTCGGGGTGAGCAGTTCTTC
TRBJ2-7	NA	TRBD2	TRBV3-1	CASRRTSGGHDFYEQYF	TGTGCCAGCAGACGGACTAGCGGGGGCCACGATTTTTACGAGCAGTACTTC
TRBJ2-1	few	TRBD2	TRBV12-3/TRBV12-4	CASSWGLADNEQFF	TGTGCCAGCAGTTGGGGACTAGCGGATAATGAGCAGTTCTTC
TRBJ1-1	NA	TRBD1	TRBV5-1	CASSIRQGGNTEAFF	TGCGCCAGCAGCATCCGACAGGGTGGGAACACTGAAGCTTTCTTT
TRBJ2-1	NA	TRBD2	TRBV7-8	CASSYLTSGSNNEQFF	TGTGCCAGCAGCTACTTGACTAGCGGGTCCAACAATGAGCAGTTCTTC
TRBJ2-1	NA	TRBD2	TRBV7-6	CASSSSGGAVYNEQFF	TGTGCCAGCAGCTCTAGCGGGGGGGCCGTCTACAATGAGCAGTTCTTC
TRBJ1-3	NA	NA	TRBV20-1	CSARPWASGNTIYF	TGCAGTGCTAGACCCTGGGCCAGCGGAAACACCATATATTTT
TRBJ2-7	NA	NA	TRBV21-1	CASSKDSNPGLHYEQYF	TGTGCCAGCAGCAAAGACTCTAATCCGGGGCTCCACTACGAGCAGTACTTC
TRBJ2-1	NA	NA	TRBV7-2	CASSRRGLDNEQFF	TGTGCCAGCAGCAGACGTGGGTTGGACAATGAGCAGTTCTTC
TRBJ2-3	NA	TRBD2	TRBV4-1	CASSLGPGTSESTDTQYF	TGCGCCAGCAGCCTAGGCCCCGGGACTAGCGAGAGTACAGATACGCAGTATTTT
TRBJ1-3	few	NA	TRBV5-6	CASSLDGAGISGNTIYF	TGTGCCAGCAGCTTGGACGGGGCGGGGATCTCTGGAAACACCATATATTTT
TRBJ2-5	few	NA	TRBV10-3	CAITRDLQETQYF	TGTGCCATTACACGGGATCTGCAAGAGACCCAGTACTTC
TRBJ2-3	NA	NA	TRBV12-3/TRBV12-4	CASSLSGGRGFADTQYF	TGTGCCAGCAGTTTGTCTGGGGGCAGGGGTTTCGCAGATACGCAGTATTTT
TRBJ1-5	few	NA	TRBV20-1	CSARPRTWNQPQHF	TGCAGTGCGCGACCACGGACGTGGAATCAGCCCCAGCATTTT
TRBJ2-7	once	NA	TRBV9	CASSVDATVYEQYF	TGTGCCAGCAGCGTAGACGCAACAGTATACGAGCAGTACTTC
TRBJ2-1	few	NA	TRBV24-1	CATSDYMGPQSEQFF	TGTGCCACCAGTGATTATATGGGACCCCAGAGTGAGCAGTTCTTC
TRBJ2-5	NA	NA	TRBV20-1	CSARDTGGGQETQYF	TGCAGTGCTAGAGATACAGGAGGGGGCCAAGAGACCCAGTACTTC
TRBJ2-6	few	NA	TRBV12-3/TRBV12-4	CASSPGRYSGANVLTF	TGTGCCAGCAGCCCGGGACGGTACTCTGGGGCCAACGTCCTGACTTTC
TRBJ2-7	NA	TRBD1	TRBV7-9	CASSFGGTGVEQYF	TGTGCCAGCAGCTTTGGGGGGACAGGCGTTGAGCAGTACTTC
TRBJ2-1	few	TRBD2	TRBV5-4	CASNLGTSGGAYNEQFF	TGTGCCAGCAACCTGGGGACTAGCGGGGGTGCTTACAATGAGCAGTTCTTC
TRBJ2-7	many	NA	TRBV15	CATSRGRDRYEQYF	TGTGCCACCAGCAGAGGTAGAGACAGGTACGAGCAGTACTTC
TRBJ2-3	few	NA	TRBV14	CASSQDRLATSTDTQYF	TGTGCCAGCAGCCAAGATCGACTTGCGACTAGCACAGATACGCAGTATTTT
TRBJ1-6	NA	NA	TRBV20-1	CSARARHGDNSPLHF	TGCAGTGCTAGAGCCAGACATGGGGATAATTCACCCCTCCACTTT
TRBJ1-6	NA	NA	TRBV21-1	CASSNRDFKPLHF	TGTGCCAGCAGCAACCGGGACTTTAAACCCCTCCACTTT
TRBJ2-1	NA	NA	TRBV5-1	CASSLGWGDEQFF	TGCGCCAGCAGCCTGGGTTGGGGCGATGAGCAGTTCTTC
TRBJ2-4	many	NA	TRBV5-4	CASSLKGVKNIQYF	TGTGCCAGCAGCTTGAAGGGGGTCAAAAACATTCAGTACTTC
TRBJ1-1	NA	NA	TRBV18	CASSRTEYTEAFF	TGTGCCAGCTCACGGACGGAGTACACTGAAGCTTTCTTT
TRBJ1-4	NA	NA	TRBV20-1	CSAGRYRNEKLFF	TGCAGTGCTGGCCGATACAGGAATGAAAAACTGTTTTTT